This is a list of T cell receptor beta chains from one sample in a study of cytomegalovirus exposure and HLA in healthy donors. Generated by immunoSEQ multiplex PCR, the TCRdb table keeps only in-frame clones and is missing some. Of fewer than 200,000 clones listed, 86% are singletons. The sample consisted of PBMCs. The receptors originated from a woman in her twenties or thirties in good health and CMV-seronegative. Both conserved end residues are part of each CDR3. D genes are given only for firm matches. Expanded clones are given a class, and other clones once, few, many or no size at all.

d_call	j_call	v_call	clone_size	cdr3_nt	cdr3_aa
TRBD2	TRBJ2-5	TRBV7-2	-	TGTGCCAGCAGCATCTCTAGCGGCAGGATAGAGACCCAGTACTTC	CASSISSGRIETQYF
-	TRBJ2-3	TRBV9	-	TGTGCCAGCAGCCTCCCGGGGAAGGACACAGATACGCAGTATTTT	CASSLPGKDTDTQYF
-	TRBJ1-3	TRBV28	-	TGTGCCAGCAGTATACCCCCCGGATTAGGATTTGCAAACACCATATATTTT	CASSIPPGLGFANTIYF
-	TRBJ2-1	TRBV7-7	-	TGTGCCAGCAGCCCCGACCGCTACAATGAGCAGTTCTTC	CASSPDRYNEQFF
TRBD1	TRBJ1-4	TRBV2	-	TGTGCCAGCAGTGTGACTCAGGGGGCGACTAATGAAAAACTGTTTTTT	CASSVTQGATNEKLFF
TRBD2	TRBJ2-1	TRBV9	once	TGTGCCAGCAGTAGCGGGGGGGTCTACAATGAGCAGTTCTTC	CASSSGGVYNEQFF
-	TRBJ1-6	TRBV7-7	once	TGTGCTAGCAGCTATATTACAGGTTCGCTACGGAATTCACCCCTCCACTTT	CASSYITGSLRNSPLHF
-	TRBJ1-2	TRBV19	-	TGTGCCAGTAGTATAGCACGGGGACTTACTAACTATGGCTACACCTTC	CASSIARGLTNYGYTF
-	TRBJ2-1	TRBV10-3	once	TGTGCCATCAGTGAAGGAGTAAATGAGCAGTTCTTC	CAISEGVNEQFF
TRBD1	TRBJ2-7	TRBV29-1	-	TGCAGCGTCACGACAGGGGCGCCCTACGAGCAGTACTTC	CSVTTGAPYEQYF
-	TRBJ2-5	TRBV6-5	-	TGTGCCAGCAGTTACTCGGCGGGCCGGGGGGAGACCCAGTACTTC	CASSYSAGRGETQYF
-	TRBJ2-7	TRBV5-4	-	TGTGCCAGCAGCTTGTGGGCAGATCAATACGAGCAGTACTTC	CASSLWADQYEQYF
TRBD2	TRBJ2-1	TRBV27	-	TGTGCCAGCAGTCCTTTTGCTAGCGGGATCAATGAGCAGTTCTTC	CASSPFASGINEQFF
-	TRBJ2-6	TRBV7-3	-	TGTGCCAGCAGCGCCACGGACCCCTCTGGGGCCAACGTCCTGACTTTC	CASSATDPSGANVLTF